The T cell receptor beta chain under discussion was sequenced for a study of graft-versus-host responses after intestinal transplantation. On the study more broadly: Anti-thymocyte globulin served as induction for all recipients, who then took tacrolimus and steroids for two to three years.

The length of the CDR3 is 15 residues. The ends lost 4 bases at V and 3 bases at J; junction bases unmatched: 2. CDR1 is MGHRA, CDR2 YSYEKL, per germline. Concerning this clone itself: What it binds is not known.

Measured with immunoSEQ multiplex PCR; TCRdb has only the in-frame clones, and not every one. The sample lists roughly 100,000 clones; approximately 93% were seen once. The specimen comprised unstimulated CD8+ T cells sorted from spleen or lymph node cells, sampled before intestinal transplant. The TCR originated in a human donor who received an intestinal transplant. The chain couples TRBV4-1 to TRBJ1-4, with 10 bases fitting TRBD1. The CDR3 protein is CASSRDRGSNEKLFF. For the CDR3, the DNA is TGCGCCAGCAGCCGGGACAGGGGATCTAATGAAAAACTGTTTTTT.